What follows are 3 T cell receptor beta chains derived from one specimen sequenced in a study of graft-versus-host responses after intestinal transplantation. This table comes from immunoSEQ multiplex PCR, and its TCRdb copy is limited to in-frame clones, with some not included. The table shows about 77,000 clones, with around 92% occurring only once. The material was PBMCs, obtained 98 days after intestinal transplantation. The source is a human patient who received an intestinal transplant, so some T cells may come from the graft donor.

This clone has only one observation. The chain has TRBV2 and TRBJ2-2; 7 positions agree with TRBD1. Germline V gene lookup returns CDR1 SNHLY and CDR2 FYNNEI. Trimming cost V 4 bases and J 3 bases; bases outside gene matches: 2. The CDR3 length is 14 residues. The CDR3 sequence is CASSGGQYTGELFF. The CDR3 DNA follows: TGTGCCAGCAGTGGGGGACAGTACACCGGGGAGCTGTTTTTT.

The chain recombines TRBV14 with TRBJ2-7, with D maybe TRBD2 (6 bases). Looked up from germline, CDR1 is SGHDN and CDR2 is FVKESK. V gave up 1 base and J gave up 2 bases, with 9 bases separating them. CDR3 size: 14 residues. Here the CDR3 reads CASSQGGTTYEQYF. CDR3 nucleotides: TGTGCCAGCAGCCAAGGCGGGACGACCTACGAGCAGTACTTC.

This sequence joins TRBV6-5 and TRBJ2-3; 9 bases match TRBD2. The CDR3 is 15 amino acids. Germline V CDR1 and CDR2: MNHEY, SVGAGI. V dropped 8 bases and J dropped 3; count of bases not matched to a gene: 9. The CDR3 nucleotides read TGTGCCAGCCGGCTGGGCGGGGGGGGGACAGATACGCAGTATTTT. Encoded protein: CASRLGGGGTDTQYF.